This entry lists 7 T cell receptor beta chains sequenced from one sample in a study of cytomegalovirus exposure and HLA in healthy donors. PCR amplification relied on 60 Vbeta primers (plus 13 Jbeta primers). Only in-frame clones appear in the TCRdb table, and some are missing; sequencing was by immunoSEQ multiplex PCR. The sample includes 150,000 to 200,000 clones, roughly 80% of them seen just once. Source material: PBMCs. Source of these receptors: a human donor in good health.

The V gene is TRBV4-1, the J gene TRBJ2-7; maybe TRBD1 (5 bases). This CDR3 contains 15 residues. Germline V CDR1 and CDR2: MGHRA, YSYEKL. Trimming took off 1 base at V and 1 base at J, with 11 bases between the two ends. CDR3 coding DNA: TGCGCCAGCAGCCAAGTAGCAGGGCAGTCCTACGAGCAGTACTTC. Its protein is CASSQVAGQSYEQYF.

This chain links TRBV7-9 with TRBJ1-1; 8 bases match TRBD1. The CDR3 totals 14 residues. After removal of 5 bases from V and 5 bases from J, the junction contained 7 bases not matched to a gene. Looked up from germline, CDR1 is SEHNR and CDR2 is FQNEAQ (reference sequence). CDR3 in amino acids: CASSNGQGGTEAFF. CDR3 coding DNA: TGTGCCAGCAGCAATGGACAGGGAGGTACTGAAGCTTTCTTT. Combining the CDR3 with reference TRBV7-9 and TRBJ1-1 gives the whole variable domain DTGVSQNPRHKITKRGQNVTFRCDPISEHNRLYWYRQTLGQGPEFLTYFQNEAQLEKSRLLSDRFSAERPKGSFSTLEIQRTEQGDSAMYLCASSNGQGGTEAFFGQGTRLTVV.

This clone was detected only a few times. The V call is TRBV15, the J call TRBJ1-5, with a weak D call TRBD1 (5 bases). V lost 0 bases and J 6 bases, leaving 9 bases between the germline ends. The CDR3 totals 14 residues. Germline CDR1 is LNHNV and CDR2 is YYDKDF (reference sequence). CDR3 coding DNA: TGTGCCACCAGCAGAGAGGGGGGGGGTCAGCCCCAGCATTTT. Amino acids: CATSREGGGQPQHF.

This clone was detected a few times. The chain uses TRBV27 and TRBJ2-7; D is possibly TRBD2 (6 bases). This CDR3 is 11 amino acids long. V was pared by 5 bases and J by 12 bases, with 14 bases between. The germline V gene encodes CDR1 MNHEY and CDR2 SMNVEV (reference sequence). This CDR3 is CASSLTGVLYF. As DNA, the CDR3 is TGTGCCAGCAGTCTCACGGGGGTCCTGTACTTC.

The DNA for the CDR3 is TGTGCCAGCAGCTTACAGGGCTACGAGCAGTACTTC. Its translation: CASSLQGYEQYF. The chain recombines TRBV11-2 with TRBJ2-5; a possible D gene is TRBD1 (5 bases). The DNA end is more similar to TRBJ2-7, so the J call may be wrong. The CDR3 has 12 residues. Germline values: CDR1 SGHAT, CDR2 FQNNGV.

The CDR3 coding sequence is TGCAGCGGCATGGTAGCGGGGGGATCTTGGAGCCAGTTCTTC. Translation: CSGMVAGGSWSQFF. The V gene is TRBV29-1, the J gene TRBJ2-1; the match to TRBD2 covers 10 bases. The V and J ends lost 7 bases and 13 bases, in that order; junction bases with no gene match: 16. The CDR3 contains 14 residues. Germline V CDR1 and CDR2: SQVTM, ANQGSEA.

The chain combines TRBV7-9 with TRBJ2-2; a possible D gene is TRBD2 (6 bases). Trimming took 5 bases from V and 2 from J, leaving 12 bases between them. Germline loops: CDR1 SEHNR, CDR2 FQNEAQ (reference sequence). This CDR3 comprises 15 residues. The CDR3 coding sequence is TGTGCCAGCAGCCAGGACGCGGGAAACACCGGGGAGCTGTTTTTT. Encoded protein: CASSQDAGNTGELFF.